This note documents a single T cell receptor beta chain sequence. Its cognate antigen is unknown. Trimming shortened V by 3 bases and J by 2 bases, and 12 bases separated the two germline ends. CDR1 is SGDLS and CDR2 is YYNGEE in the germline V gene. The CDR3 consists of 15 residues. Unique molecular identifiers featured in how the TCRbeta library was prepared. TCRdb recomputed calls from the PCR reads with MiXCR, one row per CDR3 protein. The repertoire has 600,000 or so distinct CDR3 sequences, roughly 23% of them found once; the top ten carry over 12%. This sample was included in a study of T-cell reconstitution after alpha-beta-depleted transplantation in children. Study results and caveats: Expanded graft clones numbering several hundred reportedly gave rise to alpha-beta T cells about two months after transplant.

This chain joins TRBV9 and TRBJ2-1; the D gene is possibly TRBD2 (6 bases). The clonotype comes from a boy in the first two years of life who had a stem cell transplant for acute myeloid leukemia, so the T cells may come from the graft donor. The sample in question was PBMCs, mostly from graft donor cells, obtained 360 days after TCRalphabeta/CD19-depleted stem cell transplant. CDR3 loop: CASSEEGNPYNEQFF. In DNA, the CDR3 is TGTGCCAGCAGCGAGGAGGGGAACCCCTACAATGAGCAGTTCTTC.